These 32 T cell receptor beta chains share one sample of origin, sequenced in a study of neurological immune-mediated disorders. Each CDR3 protein gets one entry after TCRdb re-called the 5' RACE reads with MiXCR. In the table there are tens of thousands of distinct CDR3 sequences, roughly 4.9% of which are singletons. What was sequenced was PBMCs. The receptor source for this set is a woman in her 70s with multiple sclerosis.

At least ten counts were recorded for this clonotype. The genes are TRBV20-1 and TRBJ2-7; D is ambiguous. The ends were cut back, 4 bases at V and 2 bases at J, with 9 bases in the middle. The CDR3 contains 12 residues. Looked up from germline, CDR1 is DFQATT and CDR2 is SNEGSKA (reference sequence). The CDR3 protein is CSATGFAYEQYF. CDR3 bases: TGCAGTGCTACCGGGTTCGCCTACGAGCAGTACTTC.

In its sample, this clonotype was seen many times. CDR3 in amino acids: CASRQDTETQYF. The CDR3 nucleotides read TGTGCCAGCAGGCAAGACACAGAGACCCAGTACTTC. The chain employs TRBV7-6 and TRBJ2-5; D is uncertain. This CDR3 has 12 residues. Trimming removed 6 bases at V and 4 bases at J, with 9 bases between. Looked up from germline, CDR1 is SGHVS and CDR2 is FNYEAQ.

The table lists this clonotype with many counts. The V gene is TRBV5-1, the J gene TRBJ2-5; D not certain. Trimming removed 0 bases at V and 0 bases at J, with 0 bases between. Germline lookup yields CDR1 SGHRS and CDR2 YFSETQ. There are 12 residues in the CDR3. The CDR3 nucleotides are TGCGCCAGCAGCTTGGACCAAGAGACCCAGTACTTC. Its protein is CASSLDQETQYF. Together with reference TRBV5-1 and TRBJ2-5, the CDR3 gives the full variable domain: KAGVTQTPRYLIKTRGQQVTLSCSPISGHRSVSWYQQTPGQGLQFLFEYFSETQRNKGNFPGRFSGRQFSNSRSEMNVSTLELGDSALYLCASSLDQETQYFGPGTRLLVL.

This clonotype was seen a handful of times. This chain connects TRBV7-6 to TRBJ2-7, with D perhaps matching TRBD2 (5 bases). The germline CDR1 and CDR2 sequences are SGHVS and FNYEAQ. V lost 5 bases and J 7 bases, leaving 18 bases between the germline ends. CDR3 length: 14 amino acids. DNA of the CDR3: TGTGCCAGCAGCGCGACGGACGTCCGGGGAGAGCAGTACTTC. Translated, it gives CASSATDVRGEQYF.

A remark on this clonotype: One end of the junction does not line up with germline, which may come from a read error. The chain carries TRBV7-2 and TRBJ2-3; D not resolved. The germline V gene encodes CDR1 SGHTA and CDR2 FQGNSA. This CDR3 contains 15 residues. The chain's CDR3 is CASSSFNTFTDKQYF. The CDR3 DNA reads TGTGCCAGCAGCTCCTTTAATACCTTCACAGATAAGCAGTATTTT.

There are many counts of this clonotype. The chain combines TRBV20-1 with TRBJ2-2; D remains ambiguous. In germline, CDR1 is DFQATT, CDR2 SNEGSKA (reference sequence). V lost 5 bases to trimming and J lost 3 bases, with 10 bases between them. The CDR3 extends over 13 amino acids. The CDR3 reads CSAVEVDTGELFF. Here the CDR3 DNA reads TGCAGTGCTGTGGAAGTGGACACCGGGGAGCTGTTTTTT.

This clonotype has a count of ten or more. V gene TRBV6-5 combines with J gene TRBJ2-6; D ambiguous. Germline V gene sequence: CDR1 MNHEY, CDR2 SVGAGI. The CDR3 length is 15 residues. V lost 6 bases and J lost 2, with 11 bases in between. The CDR3 nucleotides read TGTGCCAGCAGGCGGCCCCAGGCTGGGGCCAACGTCCTGACTTTC. Its translation is CASRRPQAGANVLTF.

This clonotype was seen at least ten times. This chain connects TRBV20-1 to TRBJ2-7, with D perhaps matching TRBD2 (5 bases). This CDR3 is 11 amino acids long. The V end was cut by 5 bases, the J end by 12 bases, with 17 bases between. Germline V gene sequence: CDR1 DFQATT, CDR2 SNEGSKA (reference sequence). The CDR3, as DNA: TGCAGTGCTCGAATGGCGAACGGGGTGTACTTC. Its protein product is CSARMANGVYF.

This clonotype was seen repeatedly, ten times or more. The chain links TRBV27 to TRBJ1-2, with D possibly TRBD1 on 6 matching bases. V was shortened by 2 bases and J by 4 bases, with 14 bases between the two germline ends. The V gene's germline CDR1 is MNHEY and CDR2 SMNVEV (reference sequence). CDR3 length: 15 residues. This CDR3 reads CASSLSPGDLYGYTF. DNA of the CDR3: TGTGCCAGCAGTTTAAGCCCAGGGGATCTCTATGGCTACACCTTC.

This clonotype was seen only a few times. V and J are TRBV6-2 or TRBV6-3 and TRBJ2-7; 7 bases fit TRBD1. After removal of 0 bases from V and 7 bases from J, the junction contained 9 bases not matched to a gene. The CDR3 sequence is 15 residues long. Germline CDR1 and CDR2: MNHEY and SVGEGT. The CDR3 nucleotides read TGTGCCAGCAGTTACTCGGGGACAGCACTTCAGGAGCAGTACTTC. This encodes CASSYSGTALQEQYF.

In this sample, this clonotype turned up many times. This chain uses TRBV7-2 with TRBJ2-7; TRBD2 is a possible D gene (6 bases). Trimming stripped 2 bases from V and 4 bases from J, with 18 bases between. The CDR3 consists of 16 residues. In germline, CDR1 is SGHTA, CDR2 FQGNSA. This CDR3 reads CASSLSRRGPVYEQYF. The DNA for the CDR3 is TGTGCCAGCAGCTTAAGCCGGCGGGGCCCAGTTTACGAGCAGTACTTC.

This clonotype was observed a handful of times. V gene TRBV7-2 combines with J gene TRBJ1-1; 7 nucleotides line up with TRBD1. Trimming removed 5 bases from V and 1 base from J; junction bases left unmatched: 7. The CDR3 sequence is 15 residues long. Germline values: CDR1 SGHTA, CDR2 FQGNSA. The CDR3 DNA follows: TGTGCCAGCAGCCATAGGGGACAGTGGAACACTGAAGCTTTCTTT. Encoded protein: CASSHRGQWNTEAFF.

This clonotype was counted at least ten times. This sequence joins TRBV20-1 and TRBJ2-1; D possibly matches TRBD1 or TRBD2 (7 bases each). The CDR3 runs to 14 residues. Germline values: CDR1 DFQATT, CDR2 SNEGSKA (reference sequence). V was shortened by 8 bases and J by 8 bases, with 22 bases between the two germline ends. CDR3 nucleotides: TGCAGTCATTCCCAGGGGGGGCCTCCACATGAGCAGTTCTTC. Amino acids: CSHSQGGPPHEQFF.

This clonotype has at least ten counts. V usage is TRBV6-2 or TRBV6-3 and J usage is TRBJ2-3; no clear D. Trimming took off 2 bases at V and 3 bases at J, with 15 bases between the two ends. Germline V CDR1 and CDR2: MNHEY, SVGEGT. The CDR3 contains 16 residues. The chain's CDR3 is CASSYVSGVPTDTQYF. The CDR3 nucleotides are TGTGCCAGCAGTTACGTCTCGGGCGTACCAACAGATACGCAGTATTTT.

In its sample, this clonotype was seen many times. The chain employs TRBV4-3 and TRBJ1-5; unclear D gene. With 0 bases removed from V and 0 bases from J, the gap between germline ends came to 12 bases. CDR3 size: 17 residues. CDR1 and CDR2 (germline): LGHNA, YSLEER. The chain's CDR3 is CASSQEVDPYSNQPQHF. CDR3 coding DNA: TGCGCCAGCAGCCAAGAGGTGGACCCTTATAGCAATCAGCCCCAGCATTTT.

This clonotype was counted at least ten times. The rearrangement uses TRBV10-2 and TRBJ2-7; 9 bases map to TRBD2. The germline CDR1 and CDR2 sequences are WSHSY and SAAADI. The CDR3 runs 15 residues. Unmatched junction bases numbered 12, after V lost 5 bases and J lost 7 bases. The DNA of the CDR3 is TGCGCCAGCAGTCTGTCTGGCGGGAGGGCCAATGAGCAGTACTTC. This sequence encodes CASSLSGGRANEQYF.

This clonotype was observed at least ten times. The chain has TRBV5-1 and TRBJ2-1; 7 bases fit TRBD2. The CDR3 totals 18 residues. The V gene end was trimmed by 3 bases and the J gene end by 5 bases; junction bases not matched to a gene: 17. The germline gives CDR1 SGHRS, CDR2 YFSETQ. This CDR3 is CASSSPWGVGGSNNEQFF. CDR3 coding DNA: TGCGCCAGCAGCTCACCGTGGGGGGTCGGCGGGAGCAACAATGAGCAGTTCTTC.

The table lists this clonotype with many counts. The J gene is TRBJ2-1, the V gene TRBV29-1; weak D call: TRBD2 (6 bases). Germline-derived CDR1 and CDR2 are SQVTM and ANQGSEA. The ends were cut back, 4 bases at V and 7 bases at J, with 17 bases in the middle. CDR3 length: 14 residues. CDR3 sequence reads: CSVGERVLRNEQFF. The CDR3 DNA reads TGCAGCGTTGGGGAGCGGGTCCTCCGTAATGAGCAGTTCTTC.

This clonotype came up many times. The chain couples TRBV7-9 to TRBJ2-7, with unresolved D. V shed 2 bases and J shed 3 bases, with 8 bases lying between them. The CDR3 length is 13 residues. Germline CDR1 and CDR2: SEHNR and FQNEAQ (reference sequence). The CDR3 protein is CASSLPPGYEQYF. The CDR3 region has the DNA TGTGCCAGCAGCTTACCCCCCGGCTACGAGCAGTACTTC.

This clonotype was picked up many times. J is TRBJ2-1 and V is TRBV20-1; TRBD2 aligns across 8 bases. V was clipped by 0 bases and J by 9 bases; unmatched bases: 10. There are 15 residues in the CDR3. Germline V gene sequence: CDR1 DFQATT, CDR2 SNEGSKA (reference sequence). The CDR3 DNA reads as TGCAGTGCTAGAGAAATGGGACTAGTCTTCAGTGAGCAGTTCTTC. Its protein product is CSAREMGLVFSEQFF.

This clonotype has at least ten counts. The V gene is TRBV9, the J gene TRBJ1-4; 11 positions match TRBD1. Looked up from germline, CDR1 is SGDLS and CDR2 is YYNGEE. CDR3 length: 15 residues. Losses at the gene ends were 3 bases for V and 6 bases for J; bases not matched to a gene: 4. In DNA, the CDR3 is TGTGCCAGCAGCGGAGGACAGGGGGCGGATGAAAAACTGTTTTTT. It codes for CASSGGQGADEKLFF. Variable domain in full (rest from reference TRBV9 and TRBJ1-4): DSGVTQTPKHLITATGQRVTLRCSPRSGDLSVYWYQQSLDQGLQFLIQYYNGEERAKGNILERFSAQQFPDLHSELNLSSLELGDSALYFCASSGGQGADEKLFFGSGTQLSVL.

This clonotype came up many times. The V and J genes are TRBV5-1 and TRBJ1-3; a weak D match, TRBD1 (5 bases). Germline V gene sequence: CDR1 SGHRS, CDR2 YFSETQ. The CDR3 extends over 16 amino acids. Trimming removed 4 bases from V and 0 bases from J, with 14 bases in between. The CDR3 loop reads CASSTEMGRSGNTIYF. CDR3 in DNA: TGCGCCAGCAGCACTGAAATGGGGCGCTCTGGAAACACCATATATTTT.

At least ten counts were recorded for this clonotype. The chain carries TRBV7-9 and TRBJ2-1; D possibly corresponds to TRBD2 (6 bases). Germline V gene sequence: CDR1 SEHNR, CDR2 FQNEAQ (reference sequence). The CDR3 totals 17 residues. V lost 4 bases and J 4 bases, leaving 20 bases between the germline ends. The CDR3 region has the DNA TGTGCCAGCAGCTCGCCGATGGGACTGTCGGCTTACAATGAGCAGTTCTTC. Translating gives CASSSPMGLSAYNEQFF.

This clonotype has ten or more counts. This rearrangement joins TRBV11-2 to TRBJ2-2; tentative D call: TRBD2 (5 bases). The CDR3 contains 15 residues. The V gene lost 3 bases and the J gene lost 3 bases, with 11 bases spanning the gap. The germline CDR1 and CDR2 sequences are SGHAT and FQNNGV. The CDR3 protein is CASSFRTPDTGELFF. The CDR3 DNA reads TGTGCCAGCAGCTTCAGGACTCCCGACACCGGGGAGCTGTTTTTT.

This clonotype appeared many times. The J gene is TRBJ2-3, the V gene TRBV7-2; no clear D gene. CDR1 SGHTA and CDR2 FQGNSA come from the germline V gene. V lost 0 bases and J lost 6, with 10 bases in between. The CDR3 is 14 amino acids. CDR3 in amino acids: CASSLALLGDTQYF. For the CDR3, the DNA is TGTGCCAGCAGCTTAGCGTTGCTGGGGGATACGCAGTATTTT.

Many counts were recorded for this clonotype. This chain connects TRBV11-2 to TRBJ2-3; a possible D gene is TRBD2 (6 bases). V was cut by 5 bases and J by 4 bases, with 13 bases left in between. Germline values: CDR1 SGHAT, CDR2 FQNNGV. There are 14 residues in the CDR3. The CDR3 spells CASSERLEADTQYF. As DNA, the CDR3 is TGTGCCAGCAGCGAGAGACTAGAAGCAGATACGCAGTATTTT.

For this clonotype: This may be a read error, as it is one base from a much larger clone. J is TRBJ2-7 and V is TRBV7-6; no firm D call. The CDR3 runs to 14 residues. The germline V and J ends were trimmed by 1 base and 1 base, with 8 bases remaining between them. Looked up from germline, CDR1 is SGHVS and CDR2 is FNYEAQ. This CDR3 is CASSLDMGSYEQYF. Written as DNA, the CDR3 is TGTGCCAGCAGCTTAGACATGGGGTCCTACGAGCAGTACTTC.

As regards this clonotype: A much bigger clone sits one base away, suggesting this may be a read error. The chain employs TRBV7-6 and TRBJ2-1; TRBD2 agrees at 7 bases. The CDR3 has 16 amino acids. The germline CDR1 and CDR2 sequences are SGHVS and FNYEAQ. CDR3 sequence reads: CASSKLAVGAYNAQFF. The CDR3 bases are TGTGCCAGCAGCAAGCTAGCGGTTGGGGCCTACAATGCGCAGTTCTTC. The entire variable domain, with the rest obtained from reference TRBV7-6 and TRBJ2-1, is as follows: GAGVSQSPRYKVTKRGQDVALRCDPISGHVSLYWYRQALGQGPEFLTYFNYEAQQDKSGLPNDRFSAERPEGSISTLTIQRTEQRDSAMYRCASSKLAVGAYNAQFFGPGTRLTVL.

This sequence joins TRBV27 and TRBJ1-2, with TRBD1 matching over 11 bases. The CDR3 runs to 15 residues. Germline V gene lookup returns CDR1 MNHEY and CDR2 SMNVEV (reference sequence). V was pared by 6 bases and J by 5 bases, with 8 bases of the junction left unmatched. CDR3 in amino acids: CASSPGTGGLYGYTF. DNA of the CDR3: TGTGCCAGCAGCCCCGGGACAGGGGGTTTGTATGGCTACACCTTC.

This clonotype was observed many times. This chain links TRBV6-5 with TRBJ2-2; 7 nucleotides agree with TRBD1. The V and J ends lost 7 bases and 2 bases, in that order; junction bases with no gene match: 7. The CDR3 contains 15 residues. Looked up from germline, CDR1 is MNHEY and CDR2 is SVGAGI. CDR3 amino acids: CASKGQLANTGELFF. CDR3 nucleotide sequence: TGTGCCAGCAAGGGACAGCTTGCAAACACCGGGGAGCTGTTTTTT.

In this sample, this clonotype turned up many times. This chain connects TRBV7-2 to TRBJ1-2, with TRBD1 as a possible D gene (6 bases). Germline V gene lookup returns CDR1 SGHTA and CDR2 FQGNSA. The CDR3 totals 15 residues. The germline V and J ends were trimmed by 5 bases and 4 bases, with 17 bases remaining between them. As DNA, the CDR3 is TGTGCCAGCAGCCCTGAACAGGGACCCCTCTATGGCTACACCTTC. As protein: CASSPEQGPLYGYTF.

This clonotype was recorded many times. The chain links TRBV20-1 to TRBJ1-5; TRBD1 matches at 8 bases. With V trimmed by 6 bases and J by 1 base, 8 bases remained unmatched. The length of the CDR3 is 15 residues. Germline V gives CDR1 DFQATT, CDR2 SNEGSKA (reference sequence). The CDR3 is CSARDQGASNQPQHF. The CDR3 DNA reads as TGCAGTGCGCGAGACCAGGGGGCGAGCAATCAGCCCCAGCATTTT.